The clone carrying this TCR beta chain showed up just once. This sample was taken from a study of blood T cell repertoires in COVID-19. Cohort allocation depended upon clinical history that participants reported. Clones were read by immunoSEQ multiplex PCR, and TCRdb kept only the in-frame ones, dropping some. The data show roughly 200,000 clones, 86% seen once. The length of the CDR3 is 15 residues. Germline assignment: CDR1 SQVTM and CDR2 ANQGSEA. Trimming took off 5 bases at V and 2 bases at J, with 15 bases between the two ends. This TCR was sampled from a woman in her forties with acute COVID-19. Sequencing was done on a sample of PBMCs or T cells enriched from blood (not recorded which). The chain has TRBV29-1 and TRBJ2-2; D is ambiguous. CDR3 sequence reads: CSVISTSTNTGELFF. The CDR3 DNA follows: TGCAGCGTTATTTCGACTTCCACTAACACCGGGGAGCTGTTTTTT.